This T cell receptor (beta chain) was sequenced during a study of memory CD4+ T cells and cytomegalovirus serostatus. Overall study context: Donors were healthy Belgian adults, 10 or so CMV seropositive and about 24 seronegative.

Note on this clone: Its antigen is unknown.

As handled by the study authors: After removing out-of-frame reads, under 2.5 million distinct TCRbeta sequences remained. Assay: immunoSEQ multiplex PCR; the TCRdb copy retains only in-frame clones and omits some. D and trimming come from the DNA, and the V and J calls and clone size come from that table. The sample lists roughly 49,000 clones, approximately 83% seen once, with roughly 0.59% in the top ten. Single viable CD3+CD4+CD8-CD45RO+ cells were sorted as the memory CD4+ T cells. Whole-study results and caveats: Suggested: most of the CMV-linked TCR signature lies in CD4+ memory cells. Repertoires predicted CMV serostatus with median bootstrapped AUC of roughly 0.95.

The sample was memory CD4+ T cells from blood. This clonotype was obtained from an adult in good health and CMV-seronegative.

The CDR3 nucleotides read TGTGCCAGCAGCTACACCTCAGGGCTGGGAGGCTACACCTTC. This codes for CASSYTSGLGGYTF. The chain recombines TRBV5-4 with TRBJ1-2; the D gene is possibly TRBD1 (5 bases). Germline V gene data show CDR1 as SGHNT and CDR2 as YYREEE (reference sequence). Trimming removed 3 bases at V and 8 bases at J, with 17 bases between. The CDR3 extends over 14 amino acids.